Listed below are T cell receptor beta chains from one sample, sequenced in a study of circulating and synovial CD4+ cells in juvenile arthritis. Measured with immunoSEQ multiplex PCR; TCRdb has only the in-frame clones, and not every one. The sample holds some 15,000 clones; approximately 89% are singletons and the top ten take approximately 0.73%. The material sequenced was CD4+ T cells from blood. The receptors were gathered from a human donor with juvenile idiopathic arthritis. The CDR3 runs from the conserved cysteine through the conserved F or W. The order of the fields is clone size, CDR3 length, D gene, J gene, V gene, CDR3 DNA, CDR3 protein. D genes are given only for firm matches. Only part of the rows carry a size: once, few, many, or a class if the clone is expanded.

>once|18|TRBD2|TRBJ2-3|TRBV10-3
TGTGCCAGCAGGTCCGGGACTAGCGGGGGGGCTAGCACAGATACGCAGTATTTT
CASRSGTSGGASTDTQYF
>NA|14|TRBD1|TRBJ1-5|TRBV27
TGTGCCAGCAGTTTAAGGGGGCGTGATCAGCCCCAGCATTTT
CASSLRGRDQPQHF
>NA|15|TRBD2|TRBJ2-7|TRBV10-2
TGCGCCAGCCAGAGGTGGGAGGGGAGCTCCTACGAGCAGTACTTC
CASQRWEGSSYEQYF
>NA|13|TRBD1|TRBJ2-7|TRBV29-1
TGCAGCGTTGCCGGGACAGCTTCCTACGAGCAGTACTTC
CSVAGTASYEQYF
>NA|13|NA|TRBJ2-7|TRBV30
TGTGCCTGGAGTGGGAGCCCACACTACGAGCAGTACTTC
CAWSGSPHYEQYF
>NA|14|TRBD1|TRBJ2-3|TRBV19
TGTGCCAGTAGTATTCAGGGGGGCACAGATACGCAGTATTTT
CASSIQGGTDTQYF
>NA|15|TRBD2|TRBJ2-7|TRBV5-4
TGTGCCAGCAGCTTGGATCAGGGCGGGGGGTACGAGCAGTACTTC
CASSLDQGGGYEQYF
>NA|14|NA|TRBJ1-2|TRBV18
TGTGCCAGCTCACGAGACAGTGAAAGCTATGGCTACACCTTC
CASSRDSESYGYTF
>NA|15|TRBD1|TRBJ1-5|TRBV19
TGTGCCAGTAGTATTGGACAGGGTGTGCGGCAGCCCCAGCATTTT
CASSIGQGVRQPQHF
>NA|13|NA|TRBJ2-2|TRBV10-3
TGTGCCATCAGCCTGGACACCACCGGGGAGCTGTTTTTT
CAISLDTTGELFF
>once|15|TRBD1|TRBJ1-1|TRBV4-3
TGCGCCAGCAGCCAGGGCACAGGGGCTCACACTGAAGCTTTCTTT
CASSQGTGAHTEAFF
>NA|12|NA|TRBJ2-5|TRBV29-1
TGCAGCGTTGGTTCCGGGGTAGAGACCCAGTACTTC
CSVGSGVETQYF
>NA|12|NA|TRBJ2-5|TRBV29-1
TGCAGCGTCTCACGCGCCCAAGAGACCCAGTACTTC
CSVSRAQETQYF
>NA|14|NA|TRBJ1-1|TRBV5-6
TGTGCCAGCAGCTTGCGGGGTTTCGGCACTGAAGCTTTCTTT
CASSLRGFGTEAFF
>NA|15|TRBD1|TRBJ2-7|TRBV19
TGTGCCAGTAGTATGGAACAGGGGCGGCGAGACGAGCAGTACTTC
CASSMEQGRRDEQYF
>NA|14|NA|TRBJ2-3|TRBV12-2
TGTGCAAGTCGCTTTTGCTATACCACAGATACGCAGTATTTT
CASRFCYTTDTQYF
>NA|15|NA|TRBJ2-1|TRBV12-2
TGTGCAAGTCGCTTTCGGACTAGCGGGAGAAATGAGCAGTTCTTC
CASRFRTSGRNEQFF
>NA|15|TRBD2|TRBJ2-7|TRBV9
TGTGCCAGCAGCCCTGGACTAGCGGGGGGGCCCGAGCAGTACTTC
CASSPGLAGGPEQYF
>NA|15|TRBD1|TRBJ1-2|TRBV5-1
TGCGCCAGCAGCTTGGACGACAGGGCGAACTATGGCTACACCTTC
CASSLDDRANYGYTF
>NA|14|NA|TRBJ1-4|TRBV9
TGTGCCAGCAGCGTAGGCCCAGGGAATGAAAAACTGTTTTTT
CASSVGPGNEKLFF
>NA|12|NA|TRBJ1-1|TRBV30
TGTGCCCGTCGAACAGGAAGAACTGAAGCTTTCTTT
CARRTGRTEAFF
>NA|16|TRBD2|TRBJ2-2|TRBV9
TGTGCCAGCAGCGTAGCGGGGGGGTCGGGCACCGGGGAGCTGTTTTTT
CASSVAGGSGTGELFF
>NA|16|NA|TRBJ1-3|TRBV7-9
TGTGCCAGCAGCTCATCACTCCAGGGTACTGGAAACACCATATATTTT
CASSSSLQGTGNTIYF
>NA|14|TRBD1|TRBJ1-2|TRBV7-8
TGTGCCAGCAGCTTAGGGACAGGGGGCTCTGGCTACACCTTC
CASSLGTGGSGYTF
>few|14|TRBD1|TRBJ1-6|TRBV6-4
TGTGCCAGCAGTGACTCTGACAGGGCTTCACCCCTCCACTTT
CASSDSDRASPLHF
>NA|17|TRBD2|TRBJ2-5|TRBV19
TGTGCCAGTAGTCCCACTCGGGCTAGCGGGAGATGGGAGACCCAGTACTTC
CASSPTRASGRWETQYF
>NA|13|TRBD1|TRBJ1-2|TRBV15
TGTGCCACCAGCCTCGGACAGGGGAATGGCTACACCTTC
CATSLGQGNGYTF
>NA|15|NA|TRBJ1-5|TRBV19
TGTGCCAGTAGTATTGGGCAGGGGAATCTTCAGCCCCAGCATTTT
CASSIGQGNLQPQHF
>NA|15|TRBD2|TRBJ2-5|TRBV9
TGTGCCAGCAGCGCCGGGACTAGCGGGCCCGAGACCCAGTACTTC
CASSAGTSGPETQYF
>NA|12|NA|TRBJ1-3|TRBV29-1
TGCAGCGTTGACGACAGTGGAAACACCATATATTTT
CSVDDSGNTIYF
>NA|15|NA|TRBJ1-2|TRBV18
TGTGCCAGCTCAGCGGGATACAATCCCAACTATGGCTACACCTTC
CASSAGYNPNYGYTF
>NA|14|NA|TRBJ1-2|TRBV6-5
TGTGCCAGCCGTAAGCAAGGGGAGGGCTATGGCTACACCTTC
CASRKQGEGYGYTF
>NA|13|TRBD1|TRBJ1-2|TRBV18
TGTGCCAGCGGACAGGCTAGGGACTATGGCTACACCTTC
CASGQARDYGYTF